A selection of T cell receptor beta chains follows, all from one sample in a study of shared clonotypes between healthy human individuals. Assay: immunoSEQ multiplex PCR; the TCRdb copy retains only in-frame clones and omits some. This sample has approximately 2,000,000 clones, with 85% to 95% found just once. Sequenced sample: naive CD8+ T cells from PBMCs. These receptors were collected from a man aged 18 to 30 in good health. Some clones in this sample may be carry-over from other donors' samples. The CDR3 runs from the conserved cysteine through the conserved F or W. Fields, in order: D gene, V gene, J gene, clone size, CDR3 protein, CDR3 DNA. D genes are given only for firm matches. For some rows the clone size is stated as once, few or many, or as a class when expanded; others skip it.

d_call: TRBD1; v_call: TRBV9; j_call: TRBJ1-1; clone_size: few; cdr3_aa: CASSPEGGRSRNTEAFF; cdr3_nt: TGTGCCAGCAGCCCTGAAGGGGGCCGGTCGCGGAACACTGAAGCTTTCTTT
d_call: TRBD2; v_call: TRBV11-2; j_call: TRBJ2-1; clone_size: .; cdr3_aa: CASSLDSGRAYNEQFF; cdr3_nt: TGTGCCAGCAGCTTGGATAGCGGGAGGGCCTACAATGAGCAGTTCTTC
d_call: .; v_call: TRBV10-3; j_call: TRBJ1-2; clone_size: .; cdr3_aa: CAIQETYGYTF; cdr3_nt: TGTGCCATACAGGAAACCTATGGCTACACCTTC
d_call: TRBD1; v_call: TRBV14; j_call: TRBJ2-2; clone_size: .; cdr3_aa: CASSQERGQDTGELFF; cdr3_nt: TGTGCCAGCAGCCAAGAAAGGGGGCAGGACACCGGGGAGCTGTTTTTT
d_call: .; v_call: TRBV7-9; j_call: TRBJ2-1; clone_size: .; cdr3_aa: CASSLGDNEQFF; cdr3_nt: TGTGCCAGCAGCTTAGGGGACAATGAGCAGTTCTTC
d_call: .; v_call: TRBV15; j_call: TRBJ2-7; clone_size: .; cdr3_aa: CATSTSLPGYEQYF; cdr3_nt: TGTGCCACCAGCACCTCTCTCCCTGGCTACGAGCAGTACTTC
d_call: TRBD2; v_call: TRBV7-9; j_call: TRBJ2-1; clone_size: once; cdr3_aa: CASRLKGVAGGYNEQFF; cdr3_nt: TGTGCCAGCAGATTGAAAGGTGTAGCGGGAGGGTACAATGAGCAGTTCTTC
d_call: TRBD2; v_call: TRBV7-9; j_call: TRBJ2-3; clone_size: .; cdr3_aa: CASSTGLAGDTQYF; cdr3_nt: TGTGCCAGCAGCACCGGACTAGCGGGAGATACGCAGTATTTT
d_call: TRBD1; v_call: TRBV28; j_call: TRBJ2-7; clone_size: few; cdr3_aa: CASSKMTGNIHEQYF; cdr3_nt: TGTGCCAGCAGCAAGATGACAGGGAACATCCACGAGCAGTACTTC
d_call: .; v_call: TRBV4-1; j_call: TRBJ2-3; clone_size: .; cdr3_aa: CASSLGVQDTQYF; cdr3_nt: TGCGCCAGCAGCCTCGGGGTGCAAGATACGCAGTATTTT
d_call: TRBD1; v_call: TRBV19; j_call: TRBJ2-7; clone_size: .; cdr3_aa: CASSIVPGQGIHEQYF; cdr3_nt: TGTGCCAGTAGTATAGTTCCGGGACAGGGAATCCACGAGCAGTACTTC
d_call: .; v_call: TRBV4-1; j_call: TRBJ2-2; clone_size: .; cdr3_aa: CASSHLGGADGELFF; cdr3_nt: TGCGCCAGCAGCCACTTAGGGGGGGCCGACGGGGAGCTGTTTTTT
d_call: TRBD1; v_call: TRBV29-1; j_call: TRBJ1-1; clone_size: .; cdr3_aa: CSALSRQGKREAFF; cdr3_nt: TGCAGCGCCCTGTCAAGACAGGGGAAAAGGGAAGCTTTCTTT
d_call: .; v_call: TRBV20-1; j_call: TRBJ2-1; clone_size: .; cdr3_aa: CSARGGSEQFF; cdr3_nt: TGCAGTGCTCGTGGAGGAAGTGAGCAGTTCTTC
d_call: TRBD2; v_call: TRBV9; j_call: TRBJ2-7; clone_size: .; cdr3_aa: CASSVAAGGSYEQYF; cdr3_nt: TGTGCCAGCAGCGTAGCTGCGGGAGGATCCTACGAGCAGTACTTC
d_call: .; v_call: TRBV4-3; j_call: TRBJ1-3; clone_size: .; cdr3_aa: CASSQPVGGRAGDTIYF; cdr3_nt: TGCGCCAGCAGCCAGCCAGTGGGTGGGCGCGCTGGTGACACCATATATTTT